This T cell receptor beta chain was identified during a study of post-analysis software for immune sequencing data. Findings and limits, study-wide: Roughly 5 TRBV segments, TRBV5-6, TRBV5-1 and TRBV20-1 among them, were found more frequent in patients than controls.

This clonotype showed up just a few times. What it binds is unknown. The library was made from cDNA and included unique molecular identifiers. TCRdb reprocessed the PCR reads with MiXCR, giving one entry per CDR3 protein. The sample lists more than 450,000 distinct CDR3 sequences; under 40% were seen once. The CDR3 totals 15 residues. CDR1 and CDR2 (germline): MNHEY, SMNVEV (reference sequence). The V end was cut by 5 bases, the J end by 2 bases, with 15 bases between. The sequenced sample consisted of blood. The clonotype comes from a girl aged 2-17 years with multiple sclerosis. The V gene is TRBV27, the J gene TRBJ2-5; D is possibly TRBD2 (5 bases). The CDR3 is CASSEGVGTQETQYF. DNA for the CDR3: TGTGCCAGCAGTGAGGGAGTAGGAACGCAAGAGACCCAGTACTTC.